This T cell receptor beta chain was recorded in a study of CD8 T cells in ankylosing spondylitis. This clonotype was recorded at least ten times. Germline CDR1 and CDR2: SGHAT and FQNNGV. The V end lost 2 bases, the J end lost 0 bases, and 11 bases lay between the germline ends. This CDR3 contains 15 residues. 5'-RACE, quantitative and with molecular barcodes, yielded the TCR beta libraries. TCRdb ran MiXCR on the 5' RACE reads and lists one entry per CDR3 protein. The table lists about 300,000 distinct CDR3 sequences, 11% of them singletons, with around 10% in the top ten. The chain joins TRBV11-2 to TRBJ2-7; D call uncertain. Specimen: blood, either unsorted or a sorted T cell fraction (not recorded which). This sequence was found in a female donor with ankylosing spondylitis or in good health (not recorded which). In DNA, the CDR3 is TGTGCCAGCAGCTTAATGGCGACCATCTCCTACGAGCAGTACTTC. Encoded protein: CASSLMATISYEQYF.